The following is a TCR beta chain sequence with its context. Its antigen remains unknown. The data derive from a study of cytomegalovirus exposure and HLA in healthy donors. General study findings and limits: Relative to equally common others, HLA-associated TCR beta chains showed greater clonal expansion in a later analysis. Most TCR sequences were rare, but some public TCRs occurred in many donors.

13 Jbeta primers and 60 Vbeta primers were used for the PCR. Repertoires were generated with immunoSEQ multiplex PCR, while TCRdb's copy carries only in-frame clones and drops some. Of approximately 90,000 clones in the sample, over 75% are singletons; the top ten hold roughly 1.9%. The length of the CDR3 is 14 residues. After removal of 2 bases from V and 6 bases from J, the junction contained 5 bases not matched to a gene. Germline values: CDR1 GTSNPN, CDR2 SVGIG (reference sequence). The chain has TRBV30 and TRBJ2-2; 8 bases align to TRBD2. The TCR originated in a boy aged 5-17 years in good health and CMV-seronegative. Source material: PBMCs. As DNA, the CDR3 is TGTGCCTGGAGTTCCCTGACTAGCGCCGGGGAGCTGTTTTTT. Protein product: CAWSSLTSAGELFF.